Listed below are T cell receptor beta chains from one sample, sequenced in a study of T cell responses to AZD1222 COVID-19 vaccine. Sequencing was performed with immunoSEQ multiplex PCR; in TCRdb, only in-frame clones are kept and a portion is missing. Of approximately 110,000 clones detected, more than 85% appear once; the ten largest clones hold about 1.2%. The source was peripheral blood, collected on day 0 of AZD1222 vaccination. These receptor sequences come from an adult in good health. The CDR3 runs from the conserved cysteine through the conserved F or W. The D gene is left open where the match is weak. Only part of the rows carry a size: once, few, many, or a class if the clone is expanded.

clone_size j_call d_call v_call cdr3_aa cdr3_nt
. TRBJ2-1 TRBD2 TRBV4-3 CASSLTIAGTSTGNEQFF TGCGCCAGCAGCCTTACCATTGCTGGGACTAGTACGGGCAATGAGCAGTTCTTC
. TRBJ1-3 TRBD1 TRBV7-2 CASSTDRGSTIYF TGTGCCAGCAGCACAGACAGGGGCTCCACCATATATTTT
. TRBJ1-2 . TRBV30 CAWSPRIRAQDYGYTF TGTGCCTGGAGTCCACGTATACGGGCTCAAGACTATGGCTACACCTTC
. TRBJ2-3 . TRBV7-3 CASSLGISTDTQYF TGTGCCAGCAGCTTGGGGATCAGCACAGATACGCAGTATTTT
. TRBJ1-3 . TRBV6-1 CASSEAVLGNPGGF TGTGCCAGCAGTGAAGCGGTACTGGGAAACCCCGGGGGGTTT
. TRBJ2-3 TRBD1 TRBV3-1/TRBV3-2 CASSQSSGTGGPDTQYF TGTGCCAGCAGCCAATCCTCCGGGACAGGGGGTCCAGATACGCAGTATTTT
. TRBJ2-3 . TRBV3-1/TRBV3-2 CASREADTQYF TGTGCCAGTAGAGAGGCAGATACGCAGTATTTT
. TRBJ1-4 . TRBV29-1 CSVRNHPGEKLFF TGCAGCGTTCGCAACCACCCCGGGGAAAAACTGTTTTTT
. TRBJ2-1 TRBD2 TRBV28 CASSLWPPGLAGGEQFF TGTGCCAGCAGTTTATGGCCTCCGGGACTAGCGGGAGGTGAGCAGTTCTTC
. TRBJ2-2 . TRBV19 CASSISTFRELFF TGTGCCAGTAGTATTTCCACCTTTCGGGAGCTGTTTTTT
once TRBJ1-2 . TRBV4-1 CASSQEGIGYGYTF TGCGCCAGCAGCCAAGAAGGGATTGGCTATGGCTACACCTTC
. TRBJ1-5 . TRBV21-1 CASSNRGTFNSNQPQHF TGTGCCAGCAGCAACAGGGGGACCTTTAATAGCAATCAGCCCCAGCATTTT
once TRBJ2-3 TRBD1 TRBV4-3 CASSRQTGADTQYF TGCGCCAGCAGCCGCCAGACAGGGGCAGATACGCAGTATTTT
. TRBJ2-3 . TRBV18 CASSPGRTGTQYF TGTGCCAGCTCACCAGGACGGACCGGTACGCAGTATTTT
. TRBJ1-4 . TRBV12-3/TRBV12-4 CASRQAGNEKLFF TGTGCCAGTAGACAGGCGGGGAATGAAAAACTGTTTTTT
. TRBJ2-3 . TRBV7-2 CASSLRGRGTDTQYF TGTGCCAGCAGCTTGCGGGGGCGGGGCACAGATACGCAGTATTTT
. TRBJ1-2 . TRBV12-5 CASGLGKEEGYGYTF TGTGCTAGTGGTTTAGGTAAGGAGGAAGGGTATGGCTACACCTTC
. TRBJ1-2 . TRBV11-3 CASSLPGPSNGYTF TGTGCCAGCAGCCTCCCGGGCCCGTCGAATGGCTACACCTTC
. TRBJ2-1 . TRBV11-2 CASSLELGAKKYQFF TGTGCCAGCAGCTTAGAATTGGGGGCGAAAAAATATCAGTTCTTC
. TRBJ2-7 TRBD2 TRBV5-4 CASSSAGTRSHEQYF TGTGCCAGCAGCTCTGCCGGGACTAGGTCCCACGAGCAGTACTTC
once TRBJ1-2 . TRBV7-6 CASSPRQAAANYGYTF TGTGCCAGCAGCCCACGACAGGCCGCCGCTAACTATGGCTACACCTTC
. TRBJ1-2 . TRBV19 CASMGYYGYTF TGTGCCAGTATGGGGTACTATGGCTACACCTTC
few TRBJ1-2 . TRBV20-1 CSASPNYGYTF TGCAGTGCTAGTCCCAACTATGGCTACACCTTC
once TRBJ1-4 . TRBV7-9 CASSLTAGSNEKLFF TGTGCCAGCAGCTTAACGGCAGGGTCAAATGAAAAACTGTTTTTT
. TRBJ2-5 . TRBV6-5 CASSGTFQETQYF TGTGCCAGTAGCGGAACCTTTCAAGAGACCCAGTACTTC
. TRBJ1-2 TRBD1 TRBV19 CASSYRGNYGYTF TGTGCCAGTAGCTACAGGGGAAACTATGGCTACACCTTC
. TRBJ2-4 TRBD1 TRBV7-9 CASSSSGTGMTKNIQYF TGTGCCAGCAGCTCCTCAGGGACAGGGATGACCAAAAACATTCAGTACTTC
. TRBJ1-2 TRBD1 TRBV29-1 CSADRQGLSRGYTF TGCAGCGCGGACCGACAGGGTCTTAGCCGTGGCTACACCTTC
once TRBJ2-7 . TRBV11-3 CASSSGTVTYEQYF TGTGCCAGCAGCTCCGGGACCGTGACCTACGAGCAGTACTTC
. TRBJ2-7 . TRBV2 CASSEEIITYEQYF TGTGCCAGCAGTGAAGAGATCATAACCTACGAGCAGTACTTC
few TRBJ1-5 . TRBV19 CASDHRDQPQHF TGTGCCAGTGACCACCGGGATCAGCCCCAGCATTTT
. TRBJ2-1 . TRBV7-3 CASSTGQSRVGEQFF TGTGCCAGCAGCACCGGACAGTCCCGGGTGGGTGAGCAGTTCTTC
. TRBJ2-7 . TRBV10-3 CAITRGGEFNEQYF TGTGCCATCACTAGGGGTGGGGAATTTAACGAGCAGTACTTC